The sequence of this T cell receptor beta chain was determined in a study of a mutant IDH1 vaccine in newly diagnosed glioma. The wider study: Treatment recipients were about 62% male and approximately 40% female, and their mean age was about 40 years. Those enrolled had earlier been treated with radiotherapy, temozolomide, or both, mostly both. The study's findings and limits: Top-clonotype changes in peripheral T cells seemed unrelated to pseudoprogression.

The time point: baseline, week 1 (first vaccination visit). The treatment denotes: pre-vaccination baseline after standard-of-care therapy. Every donor had a new WHO grade 3 or 4 astrocytoma that was IDH1-mutant, with loss of nuclear ATRX. The data were produced by immunoSEQ multiplex PCR, yet TCRdb's version contains in-frame clones alone and is incomplete. Among approximately 36,000 clones listed, 92% were seen once. As to this clone: Its matching antigen is unknown.

This receptor was taken from a man between 18 and 35 years old with glioma. The sample in question was PBMCs, obtained from a glioma patient treated with radiotherapy, temozolomide or both.

Written as DNA, the CDR3 is TGTGCCTGGACCAGGGGCACTGAAGCTTTCTTT. Translated: CAWTRGTEAFF. This rearrangement joins TRBV30 to TRBJ1-1; a weak D match, TRBD1 (6 bases). V was clipped by 4 bases and J by 4 bases, with 7 bases between them. CDR1 is GTSNPN, CDR2 SVGIG, per germline (reference sequence). This CDR3 has 11 amino acids.